The 10 T cell receptor beta chains presented below share a single source sample, sequenced in a study of control samples from healthy donors and cancer patients. Method: immunoSEQ multiplex PCR; TCRdb's copy keeps in-frame clones and lacks some. The data contain over 150,000 clones, just under 95% of them seen just once; the ten biggest clones take up 5.7%. The source material was blood. These receptors were taken from a man in his forties or fifties in good health.

This chain uses TRBV5-6 with TRBJ1-2; maybe TRBD1 (6 bases). Germline CDR1 reads SGHDT; CDR2 reads YYEEEE. V was pared by 0 bases and J by 4 bases, with 10 bases between. There are 14 residues in the CDR3. The CDR3 DNA reads TGTGCCAGCAGCTTGGCGACAGGCCGCTATGGCTACACCTTC. Amino acids: CASSLATGRYGYTF.

The chain couples TRBV20-1 to TRBJ1-2; D remains unclear. The length of the CDR3 is 11 residues. Germline loops: CDR1 DFQATT, CDR2 SNEGSKA (reference sequence). The V and J ends lost 4 bases and 3 bases respectively, with 6 bases between them. DNA for the CDR3: TGCAGTGCTACCGGTCACTATGGCTACACCTTC. Encoded protein: CSATGHYGYTF.

The rearrangement joins TRBV6-5 to TRBJ1-5; D gene unclear. Trimming stripped 5 bases from V and 4 bases from J, with 6 bases between. This CDR3 region has 12 residues. CDR1 and CDR2 from the germline V gene are MNHEY and SVGAGI. CDR3 DNA: TGTGCCAGCAGTATCCCTAATCAGCCCCAGCATTTT. It specifies CASSIPNQPQHF.

V usage is TRBV3-1 (or the pseudogene TRBV3-2) and J usage is TRBJ1-1; a possible D gene is TRBD1 (5 bases). This CDR3 has 13 amino acids. The V end lost 4 bases, the J end lost 5 bases, and 11 bases lay between the germline ends. Germline V gene lookup returns CDR1 LGHDT and CDR2 YNNKEL (reference sequence). The CDR3 sequence is CASSLAGSTEAFF. Written as DNA, the CDR3 is TGTGCCAGCAGCCTTGCAGGGAGTACTGAAGCTTTCTTT.

This clone has a handful of counts. The V call is TRBV3-1 (or the pseudogene TRBV3-2), the J call TRBJ2-2; D is unresolved. The CDR3 is 16 amino acids. Trimming cost V 3 bases and J 3 bases, with 14 bases left between them. In germline, CDR1 is LGHDT, CDR2 YNNKEL (reference sequence). The CDR3 DNA follows: TGTGCCAGCAGCCATTGGGGAAGTAAGGACACCGGGGAGCTGTTTTTT. Protein sequence: CASSHWGSKDTGELFF.

The chain joins TRBV18 to TRBJ2-2, with D unclear. Trimming cost V 1 base and J 1 base, with 7 bases left between them. Germline-derived CDR1 and CDR2 are KGHSH and LQKENI. The CDR3 loop spans 15 amino acids. CDR3 sequence reads: CASSPLSGNTGELFF. CDR3 nucleotides: TGTGCCAGCTCACCACTCAGTGGGAACACCGGGGAGCTGTTTTTT.

The rearrangement links TRBV27 to TRBJ1-5; maybe TRBD1 (6 bases). The germline V gene has CDR1 MNHEY and CDR2 SMNVEV (reference sequence). CDR3 length: 15 residues. V was cut by 7 bases and J by 7 bases, with 20 bases left in between. The CDR3 region is CASNPMGGAGQPQHF. The DNA of the CDR3 is TGTGCCAGCAACCCCATGGGGGGGGCAGGGCAGCCCCAGCATTTT.

The rearrangement joins TRBV5-8 to TRBJ1-4; no clear D gene. CDR3 length equals 17 residues. Germline CDR1 is SGHTS and CDR2 is YDEGEE. V lost 4 bases and J 0 bases, leaving 16 bases between the germline ends. The CDR3 DNA follows: TGTGCCAGCAGCCCCAAAGGGAAAAGGGCAACTAATGAAAAACTGTTTTTT. Translating it yields CASSPKGKRATNEKLFF.

The V and J genes are TRBV19 and TRBJ2-5; 11 bases fit TRBD1. Germline loops: CDR1 LNHDA, CDR2 SQIVND (reference sequence). V lost 7 bases to trimming and J lost 5 bases; unmatched junction nucleotides: 9. This CDR3 spans 15 amino acids. The CDR3 region has the DNA TGTGCCAGTACCTCCCGGACAGGGGGCCACGAGACCCAGTACTTC. It codes for CASTSRTGGHETQYF.

The genes are TRBV19 and TRBJ1-2; the D gene is possibly TRBD1 (5 bases). Germline loops: CDR1 LNHDA, CDR2 SQIVND (reference sequence). V lost 5 bases to trimming and J lost 1 base, with 14 bases between them. This CDR3 has 15 residues. The CDR3, as DNA: TGTGCCAGTAGTGCCCGCCGGGACTTTAACTATGGCTACACCTTC. This translates into CASSARRDFNYGYTF.